The rows below give T cell receptor beta chains drawn from one sample of a study of cytomegalovirus exposure and HLA in healthy donors. Here immunoSEQ multiplex PCR was the method, and the copy in TCRdb shows in-frame clones only, minus some. The sample comprises more than 15,000 clones, 75% of which are singletons, and roughly 3.5% rests with the top ten. Sequencing used PBMCs. The origin of the receptors is a man between 18 and 29 years old in good health and CMV-seronegative. Each CDR3 is given with its conserved first and last residue. D genes are given only for firm matches. A row's size may be missing; if present it is once, few, many or a size class.

TRBV25-1	NA	NA	TRBJ1-4	TGTGCCAGCAGTGAATCGGGGGGGCTCCGTGAAAAACTGTTTTTT	CASSESGGLREKLFF
TRBV2	NA	NA	TRBJ1-2	TGTGCCAGCAGTTACGAGAGACTAGGCGTGGGCTATGGCTACACCTTC	CASSYERLGVGYGYTF
TRBV7-2	NA	TRBD2	TRBJ2-7	TGTGCCAGCAGCTCCTCACTAGCGATCCACGAGCAGTACTTC	CASSSSLAIHEQYF
TRBV6-5	NA	NA	TRBJ1-4	TGTGCCAGCAGTGGGAGAGCAACTAATGAAAAACTGTTTTTT	CASSGRATNEKLFF
TRBV30	once	NA	TRBJ2-7	TGTGCCTGGAGGGAGCCGGGATCCACCTACGAGCAGTACTTC	CAWREPGSTYEQYF
TRBV7-9	NA	NA	TRBJ2-5	TGTGCCAGCAGCCTCTACCAAGAGACCCAGTACTTC	CASSLYQETQYF
TRBV19	NA	NA	TRBJ1-2	TGTGCCAGTAGTCCATCAACCGGGGGGGATGGCTACACCTTC	CASSPSTGGDGYTF
TRBV19	NA	TRBD1	TRBJ1-1	TGTGCCAGTAGTATAGATCTGGGCAGGGGGCGAGACTTT	CASSIDLGRGRDF
TRBV6-5	NA	NA	TRBJ2-7	TGTGCCAGCAGTCGGACGGGATACGAGCAGTACTTC	CASSRTGYEQYF
TRBV30	NA	TRBD1	TRBJ1-5	TGTGCCTGGACCGGGACAGGGATGGGTCAGCCCCAGCATTTT	CAWTGTGMGQPQHF
TRBV6-5	NA	TRBD2	TRBJ2-7	TGTGCCAGCAGTCTGACTAGCGGTAACTACGAGCAGTACTTC	CASSLTSGNYEQYF
TRBV6-5	NA	NA	TRBJ1-4	TGTGCCAGCAGTCGGACACTAACTAATGAAAAACTGTTTTTT	CASSRTLTNEKLFF
TRBV30	NA	NA	TRBJ2-1	TGTGCCTGGAGTCTCCCCAGGGGTGAGCAGTTCTTC	CAWSLPRGEQFF
TRBV6-5	NA	TRBD2	TRBJ2-7	TGTGCCAGCGGAAGACCCGGACTAGCGGGCGAGCAGTACTTC	CASGRPGLAGEQYF
TRBV5-6	once	TRBD1	TRBJ2-7	TGTGCCAGCAGCCTGCAGGGGGCGGAGGCCTACGAGCAGTACTTC	CASSLQGAEAYEQYF
TRBV25-1	NA	TRBD1	TRBJ2-1	TGTGCCAGCAGTGACGAGACAGGGTGTGGGTTCTTC	CASSDETGCGFF
TRBV27	once	TRBD1	TRBJ1-1	TGTGCCAGCAGTTTATCGGGACAGGGGGCTGAAGCTTTCTTT	CASSLSGQGAEAFF
TRBV5-1	NA	NA	TRBJ1-4	TGCGCCAGCAGCCGGCTAAGAAAACTAGCAACTAATGAAAAACTGTTTTTT	CASSRLRKLATNEKLFF
TRBV30	NA	NA	TRBJ1-1	TGTGCCTGGAGTCCCCGGGATCACACTGAAGCTTTCTTT	CAWSPRDHTEAFF
TRBV30	NA	TRBD2	TRBJ2-7	TGTGCCTGGAGCCCCGGGGGCGGGAGGTCTAACTACGAGCAGTACTTC	CAWSPGGGRSNYEQYF
TRBV7-9	NA	TRBD1	TRBJ2-7	TGTGCCAGCAGCTCATTGGACAGGGTGTACGAGCAGTACTTC	CASSSLDRVYEQYF
TRBV4-3	NA	TRBD1	TRBJ2-7	TGCGCCAGCAGCCAATGTCGGGACAGCACCTACGAGCAGTACTTC	CASSQCRDSTYEQYF
TRBV7-6	NA	NA	TRBJ1-2	TGTGCCAGCAGCTTGGCCCCCCGCTATGGCTACACCTTC	CASSLAPRYGYTF
TRBV30	once	NA	TRBJ1-4	TGTGCCTGGGTACCTCCGACAAGCTCTAATGAAAAACTGTTTTTT	CAWVPPTSSNEKLFF
TRBV30	NA	TRBD1	TRBJ1-1	TGTGCCTGGAGTGTTGGGACAGGCGCTGAAGCTTTCTTT	CAWSVGTGAEAFF
TRBV11-2	NA	TRBD1	TRBJ2-1	TGTGCCAGCAGCGCTCAAGACAGGGTATTTGATGAGCAGTTCTTC	CASSAQDRVFDEQFF
TRBV6-1	NA	TRBD1	TRBJ1-5	TGTGCCAGCAGGGGGGACAGGGGGCAGCCCCAGCATTTT	CASRGDRGQPQHF
TRBV30	few	NA	TRBJ2-3	TGTGCCTGGAGTACAGTGTCTAGCACAGATACGCAGTATTTT	CAWSTVSSTDTQYF
TRBV25-1	NA	TRBD2	TRBJ2-7	TGTGCCAGCAGCGATCCCGCTAGCGGATCCTACGAGCAGTACTTC	CASSDPASGSYEQYF
TRBV2	few	NA	TRBJ1-2	TGTGCCAGCAGTGCTAGTGGCTATGGCTACACCTTC	CASSASGYGYTF
TRBV5-7	few	TRBD1	TRBJ2-5	TGTGCCAGCGTCAACCGGGACAGGACCCAAGAGACCCAGTACTTC	CASVNRDRTQETQYF
TRBV12-5	NA	TRBD2	TRBJ2-5	TGTGCTAGTGGTTTGGATTGGCGGGAGCCGAAGACCCAGTACTTC	CASGLDWREPKTQYF
TRBV30	NA	NA	TRBJ1-2	TGTGCCTGGAGTTCCCCCGCGAGGGGGAAACGCTTC	CAWSSPARGKRF
TRBV30	NA	NA	TRBJ1-1	TGTGCCTGGAAATCTGTCGACACTGAAGCTTTCTTT	CAWKSVDTEAFF
TRBV21-1	NA	NA	TRBJ1-1	TGTGCCAGCAGCAAAGTGATACGGAGTACGAACACTGAAGCTTTCTTT	CASSKVIRSTNTEAFF
TRBV30	NA	NA	TRBJ2-7	TGTGCCTGGAGTTCCGGGTACGAGCAGTACTTC	CAWSSGYEQYF
TRBV30	NA	TRBD1	TRBJ2-7	TGTGCCTGGACCGGGACAGGGTCCCACGGCGAGCAGTACTTC	CAWTGTGSHGEQYF
TRBV30	NA	NA	TRBJ2-7	TGTGCCTGGAGTCGCGTAACCTACGAGCAGTACTTC	CAWSRVTYEQYF
TRBV15	NA	TRBD1	TRBJ1-2	TGTGCCACCAGCAGGGCAGGGGGCGACTATGGCTACACCTTC	CATSRAGGDYGYTF
TRBV7-2	NA	NA	TRBJ2-1	TGTGCCAGCAGCTCCGACTTAGGTGAGCAGTTCTTC	CASSSDLGEQFF
TRBV2	NA	TRBD1	TRBJ1-5	TGTGCCAGCAGTGAAGCTGGACAGGGGAATCAGCCCCAGCATTTT	CASSEAGQGNQPQHF
TRBV2	NA	TRBD1	TRBJ1-5	TGTGCCAGCAGAGGGACAGGGACCCAGCCCCAGCATTTT	CASRGTGTQPQHF
TRBV6-5	few	NA	TRBJ2-2	TGTGCCAGCAGTTACTGGGCAGGGCTAAACACCGGGGAGCTGTTTTTT	CASSYWAGLNTGELFF
TRBV29-1	NA	TRBD1	TRBJ1-1	TGCAGCGTTGAGGGACAGGGGCCTGAAGCTTTCTTT	CSVEGQGPEAFF
TRBV30	NA	NA	TRBJ1-4	TGTGCCTGGATGTTCGCAGGAAGAGAACTGTTTTTT	CAWMFAGRELFF
TRBV6-1	NA	NA	TRBJ2-5	TGTGCCAGCAGTGAGGGGCTGCGTGTGGGAGAGACCCAGTACTTC	CASSEGLRVGETQYF
TRBV7-2	NA	NA	TRBJ2-1	TGTGCCAGCCGACTATCGTCGGGCTCCTACAATGAGCAGTTCTTC	CASRLSSGSYNEQFF
TRBV30	NA	TRBD2	TRBJ2-7	TGTGCCTGGAGACCTAGCGGGAGCGGAGAGCAGTACTTC	CAWRPSGSGEQYF
TRBV7-2	NA	NA	TRBJ1-2	TGTGCCAGCAGCTCTCCCGTTAACTATGGCTACACCTTC	CASSSPVNYGYTF
TRBV4-2	NA	TRBD2	TRBJ2-1	TGTGCCAGCAGCCAGCCTCTCGCGGGGGATAATGAGCAGTTCTTC	CASSQPLAGDNEQFF